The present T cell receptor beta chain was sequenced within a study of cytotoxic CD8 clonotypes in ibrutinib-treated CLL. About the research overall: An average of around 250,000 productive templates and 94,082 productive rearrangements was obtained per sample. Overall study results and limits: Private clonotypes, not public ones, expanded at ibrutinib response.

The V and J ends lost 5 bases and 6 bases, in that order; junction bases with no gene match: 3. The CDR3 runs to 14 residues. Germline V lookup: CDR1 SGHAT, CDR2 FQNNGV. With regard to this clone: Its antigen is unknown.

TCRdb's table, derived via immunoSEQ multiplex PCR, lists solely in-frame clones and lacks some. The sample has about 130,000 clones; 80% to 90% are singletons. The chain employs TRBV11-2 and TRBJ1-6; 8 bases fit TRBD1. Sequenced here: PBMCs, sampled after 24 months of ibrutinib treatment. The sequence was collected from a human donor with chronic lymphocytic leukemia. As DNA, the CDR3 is TGTGCCAGCAGCCAACAGGGGGGTAATTCACCCCTCCACTTT. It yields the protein CASSQQGGNSPLHF.